Listed below are T cell receptor beta chains from one sample, sequenced in a study of blood T cell repertoires in COVID-19. Assay: immunoSEQ multiplex PCR; the TCRdb copy retains only in-frame clones and omits some. The sample yields approximately 240,000 clones, approximately 90% seen once. Material for sequencing was PBMCs or T cells enriched from blood (not recorded which). The receptors here all came from a woman between 18 and 29 years old who had recovered from COVID-19. Both conserved end residues are part of each CDR3. D genes are given only for firm matches. Clone size is given for some rows only: seen once, a few or many times, or a class if the clone is expanded.

CDR3	DNA	length	D	J	size	V
CASSLEGGEQYF	TGTGCCAGCTCACTAGAGGGAGGCGAGCAGTACTTC	12	.	TRBJ2-7	.	TRBV18
CASNPSNYGYTF	TGTGCCAGCAACCCGAGTAACTATGGCTACACCTTC	12	.	TRBJ1-2	.	TRBV6-6
CASSDSMARVNTEAFF	TGTGCCAGCAGCGACAGTATGGCCCGCGTGAACACTGAAGCTTTCTTT	16	.	TRBJ1-1	few	TRBV16
CASSSGGRRFF	TGTGCCAGCAGCTCCGGGGGGCGCAGGTTTTTT	11	.	TRBJ1-4	once	TRBV28
CASSLGQDKETQYF	TGTGCCAGCAGCTTGGGGCAGGATAAAGAGACCCAGTACTTC	14	.	TRBJ2-5	.	TRBV7-9
CAISEFQGQGNQPQHF	TGTGCCATCAGTGAGTTCCAGGGCCAAGGCAATCAGCCCCAGCATTTT	16	.	TRBJ1-5	.	TRBV10-3
CASSQRGQARNEKLFF	TGCGCCAGCAGCCAACGAGGACAGGCTCGTAATGAAAAACTGTTTTTT	16	TRBD1	TRBJ1-4	.	TRBV5-1
CASSLEGGDQPQHF	TGCGCCAGCAGCTTGGAAGGGGGTGATCAGCCCCAGCATTTT	14	.	TRBJ1-5	.	TRBV5-1
CASSLLATGGGYTF	TGTGCCAGCAGCTTACTGGCCACAGGGGGAGGCTACACCTTC	14	TRBD1	TRBJ1-2	.	TRBV7-9
CAISEAGGNEQYF	TGTGCCATCAGTGAAGCGGGTGGGAACGAGCAGTACTTC	13	.	TRBJ2-7	.	TRBV10-3
CASRMAEPLSTDTQYF	TGCGCCAGCAGAATGGCGGAACCTTTAAGCACAGATACGCAGTATTTT	16	.	TRBJ2-3	.	TRBV5-1
CASTEGGGVNYGYTF	TGCGCCAGCACCGAAGGGGGTGGAGTTAACTATGGCTACACCTTC	15	.	TRBJ1-2	.	TRBV4-1
CASSEGHYTGELFF	TGTGCCAGCAGTGAGGGACACTACACCGGGGAGCTGTTTTTT	14	.	TRBJ2-2	.	TRBV6-1
CASSSAVEGPLGYTF	TGTGCCAGTAGTAGTGCCGTGGAGGGGCCCCTTGGCTACACCTTC	15	.	TRBJ1-2	.	TRBV19
CASSHRGLSGDTQYF	TGCGCCAGCAGCCACAGGGGTTTGTCAGGGGATACGCAGTATTTT	15	.	TRBJ2-3	.	TRBV4-1
CASSQAFQGSPLHF	TGTGCCAGCAGCCAAGCCTTTCAGGGGTCACCCCTCCACTTT	14	.	TRBJ1-6	once	TRBV14
CASSQGQGGGYTF	TGCGCCAGCAGCCAAGGACAGGGCGGCGGCTACACCTTC	13	TRBD1	TRBJ1-2	.	TRBV5-1
CASSDNRAPDEQFF	TGTGCCAGCAGTGACAACAGGGCCCCGGATGAGCAGTTCTTC	14	.	TRBJ2-1	.	TRBV2
CASSLSASSGANVLTF	TGTGCCAGCAGTTTATCGGCCTCCTCTGGGGCCAACGTCCTGACTTTC	16	.	TRBJ2-6	.	TRBV27
CASSPDRDQPQHF	TGTGCCAGCAGCCCCGACAGGGACCAGCCCCAGCATTTT	13	TRBD1	TRBJ1-5	few	TRBV7-3
CASSYWGGGYGYTF	TGTGCCAGCAGTTATTGGGGGGGAGGCTATGGCTACACCTTC	14	.	TRBJ1-2	.	TRBV27
CASSLAGNTEAFF	TGTGCCAGCAGTTTAGCAGGGAACACTGAAGCTTTCTTT	13	.	TRBJ1-1	once	TRBV27
CASSAQGWGAFF	TGTGCCAGCAGCGCCCAGGGGTGGGGGGCTTTCTTT	12	.	TRBJ1-1	.	TRBV2
CASSPAGQGRMNTEAFF	TGCGCCAGCAGCCCGGCCGGACAGGGTCGCATGAACACTGAAGCTTTCTTT	17	TRBD1	TRBJ1-1	.	TRBV5-1
CASGSNTGELFF	TGTGCCAGCGGCAGTAACACCGGGGAGCTGTTTTTT	12	.	TRBJ2-2	.	TRBV6-5
CASSLGQVRDTQYF	TGTGCCAGCTCACTGGGACAGGTGAGAGATACGCAGTATTTT	14	TRBD1	TRBJ2-3	.	TRBV18
CASSVGRRSGNTIYF	TGTGCCAGCAGCGTTGGCAGGCGCTCTGGAAACACCATATATTTT	15	.	TRBJ1-3	.	TRBV9
CASSEVIGTATEAFF	TGTGCCAGCAGTGAAGTTATAGGAACAGCCACTGAAGCTTTCTTT	15	.	TRBJ1-1	.	TRBV6-1
CAWTPAGGTGELFF	TGTGCCTGGACCCCGGCGGGGGGGACCGGGGAGCTGTTTTTT	14	TRBD2	TRBJ2-2	.	TRBV7-9
CASSLAQGGRTIYF	TGTGCCAGCAGCTTAGCCCAGGGAGGTCGCACCATATATTTT	14	.	TRBJ1-3	.	TRBV11-3
CSALPKLQGEQFF	TGCAGCGCACTACCTAAACTACAGGGTGAGCAGTTCTTC	13	.	TRBJ2-1	.	TRBV29-1
CASSLGAGYGYTF	TGTGCCAGCAGCTTAGGGGCAGGCTATGGCTACACCTTC	13	.	TRBJ1-2	.	TRBV7-2
CASSRRTGSWETQYF	TGTGCCAGCAGCAGAAGGACAGGTTCATGGGAGACCCAGTACTTC	15	TRBD1	TRBJ2-5	once	TRBV7-9
CASSVVGDRVGYTF	TGTGCCAGCAGCGTGGTAGGGGACAGGGTTGGCTACACCTTC	14	TRBD1	TRBJ1-2	.	TRBV9
CASSLVAGPNQIYNEQFF	TGTGCCAGCAGCTTAGTAGCGGGGCCCAACCAAATATACAATGAGCAGTTCTTC	18	TRBD2	TRBJ2-1	.	TRBV7-9
CASHDPGQGTEAFF	TGTGCCAGCCATGACCCGGGACAGGGCACTGAAGCTTTCTTT	14	TRBD1	TRBJ1-1	.	TRBV28
CSASHRDGEQYF	TGCAGTGCTAGTCACAGGGATGGGGAGCAGTACTTC	12	.	TRBJ2-7	.	TRBV20-1
CASSLEATGTEAFF	TGCGCCAGCAGCTTGGAAGCGACCGGCACTGAAGCTTTCTTT	14	.	TRBJ1-1	once	TRBV5-1
CASSQDLKGAGTTASTDTQYF	TGCGCCAGCAGCCAAGATTTAAAAGGGGCGGGGACTACGGCTAGCACAGATACGCAGTATTTT	21	TRBD2	TRBJ2-3	.	TRBV4-3
CASSEARGGPDTQYF	TGTGCCAGCAGTGAAGCTCGGGGGGGTCCAGATACGCAGTATTTT	15	TRBD2	TRBJ2-3	.	TRBV6-1
CASSVDRAQETQYF	TGTGCCAGCAGCGTAGACAGGGCCCAAGAGACCCAGTACTTC	14	.	TRBJ2-5	.	TRBV9
CASSEGGTGGLETQYF	TGTGCCAGCAGTGAAGGCGGCACAGGGGGGTTGGAGACCCAGTACTTC	16	TRBD1	TRBJ2-5	once	TRBV25-1
CASSLAGRERYLSNQPQHF	TGCGCCAGCAGCTTGGCAGGACGGGAGCGATACCTTAGCAATCAGCCCCAGCATTTT	19	.	TRBJ1-5	.	TRBV5-1
CAILGLVVYEQYF	TGTGCCATACTCGGACTAGTGGTCTACGAGCAGTACTTC	13	TRBD2	TRBJ2-7	once	TRBV2
CASSQVGGGAFGELFF	TGTGCCAGCAGCCAGGTTGGCGGGGGGGCCTTCGGGGAGCTGTTTTTT	16	TRBD2	TRBJ2-2	.	TRBV3-1/TRBV3-2
CASSDNGGLGTEAFF	TGTGCCAGCAGTGATAACGGGGGGCTTGGGACTGAAGCTTTCTTT	15	.	TRBJ1-1	.	TRBV6-1
CASSYGEVENTIYF	TGTGCCAGCAGTTACGGCGAGGTCGAAAACACCATATATTTT	14	.	TRBJ1-3	.	TRBV6-2/TRBV6-3
CASSDEGATDTQYF	TGCGCCAGCAGTGATGAGGGGGCCACAGATACGCAGTATTTT	14	TRBD1	TRBJ2-3	.	TRBV10-1
CASSQEAAGDPEQYF	TGTGCCAGCAGCCAAGAAGCCGCGGGAGACCCCGAGCAGTACTTC	15	TRBD2	TRBJ2-7	few	TRBV4-2
CASSPNNGQGAFTGELFF	TGTGCCAGCAGCCCAAACAACGGACAGGGGGCCTTCACCGGGGAGCTGTTTTTT	18	TRBD1	TRBJ2-2	.	TRBV11-2
CASSQATGDTQYF	TGCGCCAGCAGCCAAGCCACAGGAGATACGCAGTATTTT	13	.	TRBJ2-3	.	TRBV4-1
CASNRGAGSADTQYF	TGTGCCAGCAACCGCGGTGCGGGTTCAGCAGATACGCAGTATTTT	15	.	TRBJ2-3	.	TRBV11-3